This T cell receptor beta chain was recorded in a study of blood T cell repertoires in COVID-19. Across the whole study: Nucleic acid was either cDNA or gDNA, and it came from T cells, B-cell-depleted T cells, or PBMCs.

CDR3 size: 13 residues. V shed 6 bases and J shed 5 bases, with 13 bases lying between them. Germline V gene lookup returns CDR1 LNHDA and CDR2 SQIVND (reference sequence). In the study's own analysis: It was from reference gene primer amplification that nucleated cell counts were estimated. Here immunoSEQ multiplex PCR was the method, and the copy in TCRdb shows in-frame clones only, minus some. Clonal size and the V and J genes are those of that table, whereas D and trimming came from the DNA. The sample lists approximately 300,000 clones, about 85% occurring once. This chain connects TRBV19 to TRBJ1-2, with TRBD1 as a possible D gene (6 bases). Sample: PBMCs or T cells enriched from blood (not recorded which). This sequence was found in a woman in her twenties or thirties who had been exposed to COVID-19. CDR3 region: CASRQGGTYGYTF. DNA for the CDR3: TGTGCCAGTAGACAGGGAGGGACTTATGGCTACACCTTC. Filled out from reference TRBV19 and TRBJ1-2, the complete variable domain reads DGGITQSPKYLFRKEGQNVTLSCEQNLNHDAMYWYRQDPGQGLRLIYYSQIVNDFQKGDIAEGYSVSREKKESFPLTVTSAQKNPTAFYLCASRQGGTYGYTFGSGTRLTVV.